The source of this T cell receptor beta chain is a study of T cells in Graves' hyperthyroidism and ophthalmopathy. The TCR beta CDR3 regions underwent amplification using RNA transcripts as the source. First-round RT-PCR targeting the TCR CDR3 was performed with the HTBI primer set. TCRdb re-derived calls from the multiplex PCR reads in MiXCR, one entry per CDR3 protein. The table lists over 300,000 distinct CDR3 sequences, roughly 13% of them singletons. The CDR3 covers 14 residues. Germline values: CDR1 SEHNR, CDR2 FQNEAQ (reference sequence). The V gene lost 3 bases and the J gene lost 4 bases, with 11 bases spanning the gap. This clonotype was found many times.

V usage is TRBV7-9 and J usage is TRBJ2-3, with D perhaps TRBD2 (6 bases). The sequenced material came from blood. The TCR comes from a woman aged 35 to 49 with Graves' ophthalmopathy. The CDR3: CASSFGGEADTQYF. The CDR3, as DNA: TGTGCCAGCAGCTTCGGAGGGGAGGCAGATACGCAGTATTTT.